Described below is a single TCR beta chain sequence and its context. Its antigen is not known. Researchers sorted roughly 310,000 cells of each CD8+ T cell subset in triplicate. TRB cDNA was prepared as libraries by UMI-labeled 5' RACE. TCRdb reworked the 5' RACE reads into one entry per CDR3 protein, no DNA. The listing records fewer than 95,000 distinct CDR3 sequences. The sample is drawn from a study of CXCR3-negative and CXCR3-positive naive CD8 T cells. CDR1 SEHNR and CDR2 FQNEAQ come from the germline V gene (reference sequence). This CDR3 is built from 18 residues. Study outcomes and limitations: TRB CDR3s were more hydrophobic in CXCR3-positive than in CXCR3-negative naive cells. Naive CXCR3-positive and CXCR3-negative cells shared TRBV-TRBJ usage; memory cells diverged. High diversity, comparable across both naive subsets, contrasted with much lower diversity in memory CD8+ cells.

The chain couples TRBV7-9 to TRBJ2-1; as DNA is missing, the TRBD2 call by TCRdb cannot be tested. The sequenced material came from naive CXCR3- CD8+ T cells from blood. Subset defined: CD45RO-CCR7+CD27+CD95- naive CD8+ T cells lacking CXCR3 (TNR3-). The TCR was taken from a human donor in good health. Some clones in this sample may be carry-over from other donors' samples. The CDR3 spells CASSLGLAGVRAYNEQFF.